The 21 T cell receptor beta chains listed next were all sequenced from one sample in a study of T cell responses to AZD1222 COVID-19 vaccine. The table came from immunoSEQ multiplex PCR; TCRdb's copy has only in-frame clones and leaves some out. The sample lists 150,000 to 200,000 clones, 85% to 95% occurring once. The sample was peripheral blood, taken on day 0 of AZD1222 vaccination. The origin of the receptors is an adult in good health.

The chain joins TRBV18 to TRBJ2-1; no definite D call. V dropped 3 bases and J dropped 5 bases, with 20 bases sitting between them. From germline, CDR1 is KGHSH and CDR2 LQKENI. CDR3 length equals 17 residues. The CDR3 here is CASSPLTDPAAHNEQFF. The CDR3 nucleotides are TGTGCCAGCTCACCCCTAACCGACCCAGCTGCTCACAATGAGCAGTTCTTC. Supplemented by reference TRBV18 and TRBJ2-1, the full variable domain reads NAGVMQNPRHLVRRRGQEARLRCSPMKGHSHVYWYRQLPEEGLKFMVYLQKENIIDESGMPKERFSAEFPKEGPSILRIQQVVRGDSAAYFCASSPLTDPAAHNEQFFGPGTRLTVL.

The chain employs TRBV2 and TRBJ1-5; no firm D call. Germline V lookup: CDR1 SNHLY, CDR2 FYNNEI. The CDR3 is 15 residues long. Between the trimmed V and J ends, which lost 6 bases and 6 bases, there was a span of 18 bases. The CDR3 sequence is CASSREVSVFQPQHF. CDR3 in DNA: TGTGCCAGCAGCCGAGAGGTTAGCGTTTTTCAGCCCCAGCATTTT.

V usage is TRBV6-6 and J usage is TRBJ2-2; TRBD1 might be the D (5 bases). With 5 bases removed from V and 1 base from J, the gap between germline ends came to 17 bases. The CDR3 covers 17 residues. Per the germline V gene, CDR1 is MNHNY and CDR2 is SVGAGI (reference sequence). This CDR3 reads CASSPTAGQGNTGELFF. CDR3 DNA sequence: TGTGCCAGCAGTCCAACGGCTGGCCAGGGGAACACCGGGGAGCTGTTTTTT.

This rearrangement joins TRBV9 to TRBJ2-7; maybe TRBD1 (5 bases). The CDR3 runs 18 residues. V gave up 5 bases and J gave up 2 bases, with 26 bases separating them. Germline V gene data show CDR1 as SGDLS and CDR2 as YYNGEE. The CDR3 spells CASSMTANHYPFTYEQYF. CDR3 DNA sequence: TGTGCCAGCAGTATGACAGCCAACCACTATCCTTTTACCTACGAGCAGTACTTC.

J is TRBJ2-5 and V is TRBV7-2; 7 bases match TRBD2. J lost 2 bases, V lost 2 bases, and 5 bases had no gene match. The CDR3 is 15 residues long. Germline V gene data show CDR1 as SGHTA and CDR2 as FQGNSA. The CDR3 coding sequence is TGTGCCAGCAGCTTACAAAGCGGGGCTCAAGAGACCCAGTACTTC. Translation gives CASSLQSGAQETQYF.

The V gene is TRBV11-2, the J gene TRBJ2-7; D not certain. The germline V gene has CDR1 SGHAT and CDR2 FQNNGV. The V and J ends lost 1 base and 0 bases respectively, with 13 bases between them. The length of the CDR3 is 16 residues. The chain's CDR3 is CASSLVGRTYSYEQYF. The CDR3 DNA reads as TGTGCCAGCAGCTTAGTAGGCCGCACGTACTCCTACGAGCAGTACTTC.

A remark on this clone: Additional DNA sequences in this sample encode the identical CDR3. The V and J genes are TRBV6-1 and TRBJ1-5, with D perhaps matching TRBD1 (5 bases). Germline V lookup: CDR1 MNHNS, CDR2 SASEGT. The V end was cut by 0 bases, the J end by 3 bases, with 6 bases between. The CDR3 has 14 amino acids. CDR3 region: CASSEAQDNQPQHF. The CDR3, as DNA: TGTGCCAGCAGTGAAGCACAGGACAATCAGCCCCAGCATTTT.

The chain recombines TRBV19 with TRBJ1-1, with a tentative D call TRBD1 (5 bases). The CDR3 has 15 residues. V lost 7 bases to trimming and J lost 0 bases, with 15 bases between them. The germline gives CDR1 LNHDA, CDR2 SQIVND (reference sequence). Written as DNA, the CDR3 is TGTGCCAGTACCTTCGGGAGAGGGGTGAACACTGAAGCTTTCTTT. As protein: CASTFGRGVNTEAFF. The variable domain in full, completed from reference TRBV19 and TRBJ1-1, reads DGGITQSPKYLFRKEGQNVTLSCEQNLNHDAMYWYRQDPGQGLRLIYYSQIVNDFQKGDIAEGYSVSREKKESFPLTVTSAQKNPTAFYLCASTFGRGVNTEAFFGQGTRLTVV.

V gene TRBV18 combines with J gene TRBJ2-5, with TRBD2 identical over 9 bases. V dropped 1 base and J dropped 5; count of bases not matched to a gene: 5. This CDR3 spans 15 amino acids. From germline, CDR1 is KGHSH and CDR2 LQKENI. The chain's CDR3 is CASSPLAGERETQYF. CDR3 DNA: TGTGCCAGCTCACCACTAGCGGGGGAGAGGGAGACCCAGTACTTC.

The gene calls are TRBV7-2 and TRBJ1-1; 7 bases fit TRBD1. The germline gives CDR1 SGHTA, CDR2 FQGNSA. Unmatched junction bases numbered 7, after V lost 1 base and J lost 5 bases. The CDR3 covers 15 residues. The CDR3 spells CASSLGPGGKTEAFF. CDR3 nucleotide sequence: TGTGCCAGCAGCTTAGGCCCAGGGGGAAAGACTGAAGCTTTCTTT.

This chain connects TRBV29-1 to TRBJ2-7; weak D call: TRBD1 (6 bases). The V end was cut by 6 bases, the J end by 2 bases, with 11 bases between. CDR1 SQVTM and CDR2 ANQGSEA come from the germline V gene. The CDR3 runs 12 residues. The CDR3 DNA sequence: TGCAGCGTCAGACAGGCAACCTACGAGCAGTACTTC. This gives the protein CSVRQATYEQYF.

This clone showed up just once. The V call is TRBV5-1, the J call TRBJ2-7, with 7 nucleotides matching TRBD1. The CDR3 consists of 14 residues. Trimming took 4 bases from V and 0 from J; bases not matched to a gene: 4. Germline V lookup: CDR1 SGHRS, CDR2 YFSETQ. The CDR3 region has the DNA TGCGCCAGCAGCCAAGGACAGGTCTCCTACGAGCAGTACTTC. Translation: CASSQGQVSYEQYF.

The chain recombines TRBV27 with TRBJ1-3; 8 nucleotides align to TRBD1. The CDR3 loop spans 15 amino acids. The V segment lost 6 bases and the J segment 0 bases; nucleotides outside the gene matches: 4. Germline CDR1 MNHEY, CDR2 SMNVEV (reference sequence). CDR3: CASRLTGGSGNTIYF. The CDR3 DNA follows: TGTGCCAGCAGGCTTACAGGGGGCTCTGGAAACACCATATATTTT.

The chain uses TRBV29-1 and TRBJ2-2, with a tentative D call TRBD2 (7 bases). Germline V gene lookup returns CDR1 SQVTM and CDR2 ANQGSEA. There are 15 residues in the CDR3. V lost 5 bases and J lost 3, with 16 bases in between. DNA for the CDR3: TGCAGCGTTTCCAGGGGAGGGAGCGACACCGGGGAGCTGTTTTTT. Translating gives CSVSRGGSDTGELFF.

The chain employs TRBV27 and TRBJ1-1; tentative D call: TRBD1 (6 bases). Germline CDR1 and CDR2: MNHEY and SMNVEV (reference sequence). Trimming stripped 0 bases from V and 3 bases from J, with 20 bases between. The CDR3 sequence is 18 residues long. CDR3 nucleotide sequence: TGTGCCAGCAGTTTATCACGCTTCCAGGGGAAGGGTGACACTGAAGCTTTCTTT. Amino acids: CASSLSRFQGKGDTEAFF.

This chain links TRBV2 with TRBJ1-3, with a weak D call TRBD1 (5 bases). The ends were cut back, 5 bases at V and 7 bases at J, with 18 bases in the middle. The V gene's germline CDR1 is SNHLY and CDR2 FYNNEI. The CDR3 contains 15 residues. CDR3 DNA: TGTGCCAGCAGTAAGGGGTTGCCTCTGTCTAACACCATATATTTT. Its protein is CASSKGLPLSNTIYF. Together with reference TRBV2 and TRBJ1-3, the CDR3 gives the full variable domain: EPEVTQTPSHQVTQMGQEVILRCVPISNHLYFYWYRQILGQKVEFLVSFYNNEISEKSEIFDDQFSVERPDGSNFTLKIRSTKLEDSAMYFCASSKGLPLSNTIYFGEGSWLTVV.

The genes are TRBV5-1 and TRBJ1-4; D gene ambiguous. This CDR3 has 14 amino acids. Trimming stripped 1 base from V and 4 bases from J, with 8 bases between. Germline V gene lookup returns CDR1 SGHRS and CDR2 YFSETQ. The CDR3 DNA sequence: TGCGCCAGCAGCTTGACAGAGCGTAATGAAAAACTGTTTTTT. Translation gives CASSLTERNEKLFF. Combining the CDR3 with reference TRBV5-1 and TRBJ1-4 gives the whole variable domain KAGVTQTPRYLIKTRGQQVTLSCSPISGHRSVSWYQQTPGQGLQFLFEYFSETQRNKGNFPGRFSGRQFSNSRSEMNVSTLELGDSALYLCASSLTERNEKLFFGSGTQLSVL.

The rearrangement uses TRBV10-3 and TRBJ2-7; 10 bases agree with TRBD1. The germline V gene encodes CDR1 ENHRY and CDR2 SYGVKD. The V gene end was trimmed by 8 bases and the J gene end by 3 bases; junction bases not matched to a gene: 7. The CDR3 runs to 14 residues. The CDR3 DNA follows: TGTGCCATCGGGCGAGGGACAGGGGACTACGAGCAGTACTTC. Protein product: CAIGRGTGDYEQYF.

This clone was detected once. The chain has TRBV7-8 and TRBJ1-1; no definite D call. The CDR3 consists of 12 residues. In germline, CDR1 is SGHVS, CDR2 FQNEAQ. V lost 7 bases and J 7 bases, leaving 13 bases between the germline ends. CDR3 sequence reads: CASTPRSDEAFF. The CDR3 bases are TGTGCCAGCACCCCTAGAAGTGATGAAGCTTTCTTT.

V gene TRBV6-1 combines with J gene TRBJ1-6; D unresolved. Trimming removed 2 bases from V and 3 bases from J, with 8 bases in between. This CDR3 has 15 residues. Per germline, CDR1 MNHNS and CDR2 SASEGT. The DNA for the CDR3 is TGTGCCAGCAGTGAAAACGCCCACTATAATTCACCCCTCCACTTT. It is translated as CASSENAHYNSPLHF.

J is TRBJ1-1 and V is TRBV7-9; no reliable D call. The germline V and J ends were trimmed by 3 bases and 1 base, with 12 bases remaining between them. Germline CDR1 is SEHNR and CDR2 is FQNEAQ (reference sequence). This CDR3 spans 15 amino acids. CDR3 DNA: TGTGCCAGCAGCTTGAGGACTCCGACGAACACTGAAGCTTTCTTT. This encodes CASSLRTPTNTEAFF. The full variable domain, completed using reference TRBV7-9 and TRBJ1-1, is DTGVSQNPRHKITKRGQNVTFRCDPISEHNRLYWYRQTLGQGPEFLTYFQNEAQLEKSRLLSDRFSAERPKGSFSTLEIQRTEQGDSAMYLCASSLRTPTNTEAFFGQGTRLTVV.